The source of this TCR beta chain is a study of T cells in Graves' hyperthyroidism and ophthalmopathy. Study conclusions and caveats: In the analysis, a 13 V-J model separated ophthalmopathy from stable hyperthyroidism. Blood shared most expanded thyroid clonotypes above 0.001.

The germline gives CDR1 MNHNS, CDR2 SASEGT. The CDR3 runs to 16 residues. V was trimmed by 6 bases and J by 3 bases, leaving 21 bases between them. As concerns this clonotype: Its matching antigen is unknown.

At least 3 on the Clinical Activity Score was recorded for ophthalmopathy patients, who also had NOSPECS grade at least 4 and duration under 3 months. Exclusion followed for patients with uncontrolled infection, other autoimmune disease, pregnancy or lactation. There were TCR beta CDR3 regions amplified from RNA transcripts. Using the HTBI primer set, a first-round RT-PCR was run on the TCR CDR3. Using its own MiXCR run on the multiplex PCR reads, TCRdb lists one record per CDR3 protein. The sample yields 490,000 or so distinct CDR3 sequences, roughly a sixth seen once. This TCR was recovered from a woman aged 30 to 39 with Graves' ophthalmopathy. The chain is built from TRBV6-1 and TRBJ2-7; D is possibly TRBD1 (6 bases). Material for sequencing was blood. CDR3 in DNA: TGTGCCAGCAGGCCGGCTCTGCGGACAGTTAGCTACGAGCAGTACTTC. Its protein is CASRPALRTVSYEQYF.